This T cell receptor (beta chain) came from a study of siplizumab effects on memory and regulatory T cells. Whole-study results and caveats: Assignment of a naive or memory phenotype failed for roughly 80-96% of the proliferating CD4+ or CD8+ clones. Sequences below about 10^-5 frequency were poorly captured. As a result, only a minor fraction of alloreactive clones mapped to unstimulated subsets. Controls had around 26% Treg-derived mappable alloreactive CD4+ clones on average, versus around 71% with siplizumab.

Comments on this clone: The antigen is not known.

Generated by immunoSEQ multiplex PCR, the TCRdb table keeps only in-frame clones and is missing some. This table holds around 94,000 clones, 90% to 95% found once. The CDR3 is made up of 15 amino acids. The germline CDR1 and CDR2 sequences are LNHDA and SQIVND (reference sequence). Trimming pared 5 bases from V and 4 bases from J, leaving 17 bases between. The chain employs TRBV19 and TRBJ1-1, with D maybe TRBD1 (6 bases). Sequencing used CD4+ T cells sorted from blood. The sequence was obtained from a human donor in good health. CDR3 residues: CASSRSYRDTTEAFF. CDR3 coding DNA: TGTGCCAGTAGTCGAAGCTACCGGGACACCACTGAAGCTTTCTTT.